This TCR beta chain was sequenced for a study of cytomegalovirus exposure and HLA in healthy donors. Background on the study: Genotyping showed roughly 86% of almost 400 donors falling in the Caucasian-associated ancestry cluster.

On this clone itself: The antigen is unknown.

The CDR3 contains 17 residues. The V gene end was trimmed by 0 bases and the J gene end by 6 bases; junction bases not matched to a gene: 13. Germline CDR1 is SQVTM and CDR2 is ANQGSEA. 60 Vbeta and 13 Jbeta primers were used in PCR. Repertoires were generated with immunoSEQ multiplex PCR, while TCRdb's copy carries only in-frame clones and drops some. The profile shows about 90,000 clones, more than 65% of them singletons. Notes on the study in general: In vitro, a few CMV-associated chains proved specific for CMV antigens.

The V call is TRBV29-1, the J call TRBJ1-2; 10 bases agree with TRBD1. The specimen was PBMCs. This sequence originates from a young man in good health and CMV-seronegative. CDR3 sequence reads: CSVEDLPGQGVPDGYTF. The CDR3 region has the DNA TGCAGCGTTGAAGATCTCCCCGGACAGGGGGTTCCGGATGGCTACACCTTC. The full variable domain, its missing parts supplied by reference TRBV29-1 and TRBJ1-2, is SAVISQKPSRDICQRGTSLTIQCQVDSQVTMMFWYRQQPGQSLTLIATANQGSEATYESGFVIDKFPISRPNLTFSTLTVSNMSPEDSSIYLCSVEDLPGQGVPDGYTFGSGTRLTVV.